This T cell receptor (beta chain) was found in a study of control samples from healthy donors and cancer patients. The repertoire was sequenced with immunoSEQ multiplex PCR; TCRdb's copy has only in-frame clones and lacks some. The data hold 75,000 to 90,000 clones, with around nine tenths observed a single time. V was pared by 2 bases and J by 1 base, with 12 bases between. The CDR3 is 15 amino acids. Looked up from germline, CDR1 is SGHRS and CDR2 is YFSETQ. There are many counts of this clone. The sequenced sample was blood. The TCR sequence derives from a man aged 30 to 39 in good health. The chain is built from TRBV5-1 and TRBJ1-1; D possibly corresponds to TRBD1 (5 bases). The CDR3 reads CASSLVGPQNTEAFF. The DNA for the CDR3 is TGCGCCAGCAGCTTAGTGGGACCTCAGAACACTGAAGCTTTCTTT.